A selection of T cell receptor beta chains follows, all from one sample in a study of regulatory dendritic cells for organ transplantation. The repertoire was sequenced with immunoSEQ multiplex PCR; TCRdb's copy has only in-frame clones and lacks some. The table includes some 10,000 clones, about 66% detected once. Sequenced input: memory CD8+ T cells from blood. The receptors originated from a human donor in good health. Each CDR3 is given with its conserved first and last residue. Fields, in order: D gene, V gene, clone size, J gene, CDR3 protein, CDR3 DNA. D genes are given only for firm matches. The size of a clone is reported for some rows only, either as once, few or many, or as a class for expanded clones.

d_call: .; v_call: TRBV5-6; clone_size: .; j_call: TRBJ1-5; cdr3_aa: CASSWTGNQPQHF; cdr3_nt: TGTGCCAGCAGCTGGACAGGCAATCAGCCCCAGCATTTT
d_call: TRBD2; v_call: TRBV4-3; clone_size: .; j_call: TRBJ2-1; cdr3_aa: CASSQDEPGGYNEQFF; cdr3_nt: TGCGCCAGCAGCCAAGATGAACCGGGGGGCTACAATGAGCAGTTCTTC
d_call: TRBD1; v_call: TRBV4-1; clone_size: .; j_call: TRBJ2-1; cdr3_aa: CASSQETGTGTYNEQFF; cdr3_nt: TGCGCCAGCAGCCAAGAAACAGGGACAGGGACCTACAATGAGCAGTTCTTC
d_call: .; v_call: TRBV27; clone_size: .; j_call: TRBJ2-7; cdr3_aa: CASSYEFGYEQYF; cdr3_nt: TGTGCCAGCAGTTATGAGTTCGGTTACGAGCAGTACTTC
d_call: TRBD2; v_call: TRBV5-4; clone_size: .; j_call: TRBJ2-5; cdr3_aa: CASSLTLAGVGETQYF; cdr3_nt: TGTGCCAGCAGCTTGACGCTAGCGGGAGTAGGGGAGACCCAGTACTTC
d_call: TRBD2; v_call: TRBV29-1; clone_size: medium-sized; j_call: TRBJ2-1; cdr3_aa: CSASGGPDNEQFF; cdr3_nt: TGCAGCGCCTCGGGGGGGCCTGACAATGAGCAGTTCTTC
d_call: .; v_call: TRBV7-9; clone_size: once; j_call: TRBJ2-7; cdr3_aa: CASSSPEGLAYEQYF; cdr3_nt: TGTGCCAGCAGCTCCCCGGAAGGGTTGGCGTACGAGCAGTACTTC
d_call: TRBD2; v_call: TRBV11-2; clone_size: .; j_call: TRBJ2-7; cdr3_aa: CASSQGLLVAGGAYEQYF; cdr3_nt: TGTGCCAGCAGCCAGGGCCTGTTGGTAGCGGGAGGTGCCTACGAGCAGTACTTC
d_call: TRBD2; v_call: TRBV13; clone_size: .; j_call: TRBJ2-7; cdr3_aa: CASSLTPGTRFPYEQYF; cdr3_nt: TGTGCCAGCAGCTTAACGCCCGGGACTAGGTTTCCCTACGAGCAGTACTTC
d_call: .; v_call: TRBV5-4; clone_size: .; j_call: TRBJ2-7; cdr3_aa: CASSWISDGYNEQYF; cdr3_nt: TGTGCCAGCAGCTGGATTTCGGACGGCTACAACGAGCAGTACTTC
d_call: .; v_call: TRBV27; clone_size: .; j_call: TRBJ1-2; cdr3_aa: CASSLTGRGYGYTF; cdr3_nt: TGTGCCAGCAGTTTAACGGGTAGGGGCTATGGCTACACCTTC
d_call: TRBD1; v_call: TRBV30; clone_size: .; j_call: TRBJ1-1; cdr3_aa: CAWGTGGTEAFF; cdr3_nt: TGTGCCTGGGGGACAGGGGGCACTGAAGCTTTCTTT
d_call: TRBD2; v_call: TRBV7-9; clone_size: few; j_call: TRBJ2-5; cdr3_aa: CASSPRASGGAGETQYF; cdr3_nt: TGTGCCAGCAGCCCGCGGGCCAGCGGGGGGGCCGGGGAGACCCAGTACTTC
d_call: .; v_call: TRBV2; clone_size: .; j_call: TRBJ2-7; cdr3_aa: CAIGDLNEQYF; cdr3_nt: TGTGCCATTGGGGACCTTAACGAGCAGTACTTC